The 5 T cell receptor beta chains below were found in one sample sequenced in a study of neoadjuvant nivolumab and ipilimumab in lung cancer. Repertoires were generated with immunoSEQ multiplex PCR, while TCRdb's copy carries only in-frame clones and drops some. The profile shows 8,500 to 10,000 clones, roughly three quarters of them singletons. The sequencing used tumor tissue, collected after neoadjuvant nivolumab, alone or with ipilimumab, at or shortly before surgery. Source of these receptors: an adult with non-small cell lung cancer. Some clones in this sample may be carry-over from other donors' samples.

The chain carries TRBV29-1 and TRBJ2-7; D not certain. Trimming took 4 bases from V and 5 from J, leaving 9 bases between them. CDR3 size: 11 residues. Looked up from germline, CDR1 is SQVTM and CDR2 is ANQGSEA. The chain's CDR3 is CSVAADHEQYF. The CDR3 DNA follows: TGCAGCGTTGCTGCAGACCACGAGCAGTACTTC.

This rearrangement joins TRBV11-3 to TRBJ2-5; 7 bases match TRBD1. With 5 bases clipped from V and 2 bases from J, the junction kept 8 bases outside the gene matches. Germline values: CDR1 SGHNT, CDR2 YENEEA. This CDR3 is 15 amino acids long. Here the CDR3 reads CASSISWTGQETQYF. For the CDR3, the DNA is TGTGCCAGCAGCATAAGCTGGACAGGACAAGAGACCCAGTACTTC.

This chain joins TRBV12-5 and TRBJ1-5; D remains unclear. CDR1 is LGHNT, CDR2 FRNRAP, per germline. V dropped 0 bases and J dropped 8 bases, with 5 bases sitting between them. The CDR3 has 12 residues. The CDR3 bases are TGTGCTAGTGGTTTGGTACCGGAGCCCCAGCATTTT. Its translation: CASGLVPEPQHF.

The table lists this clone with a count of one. CDR3 sequence: CASSLVNWNTEAFF. The CDR3 DNA reads as TGTGCCAGCAGCTTGGTAAACTGGAACACTGAAGCTTTCTTT. The chain has TRBV5-6 and TRBJ1-1, with D hard to call. This CDR3 has 14 residues. V lost 0 bases, J lost 1 base, and 7 bases lay in between. Germline V gene sequence: CDR1 SGHDT, CDR2 YYEEEE. Supplemented by reference TRBV5-6 and TRBJ1-1, the full variable domain reads DAGVTQSPTHLIKTRGQQVTLRCSPKSGHDTVSWYQQALGQGPQFIFQYYEEEERQRGNFPDRFSGHQFPNYSSELNVNALLLGDSALYLCASSLVNWNTEAFFGQGTRLTVV.

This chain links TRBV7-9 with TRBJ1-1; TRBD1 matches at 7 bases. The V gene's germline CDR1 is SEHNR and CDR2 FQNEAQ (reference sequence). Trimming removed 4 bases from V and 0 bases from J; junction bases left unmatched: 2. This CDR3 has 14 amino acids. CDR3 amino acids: CASSYRGLNTEAFF. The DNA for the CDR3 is TGTGCCAGCAGCTACAGGGGCCTGAACACTGAAGCTTTCTTT.